The entry that follows covers one T cell receptor beta chain sequence. Its specificity is not known. The data derive from a study of CXCR3-negative and CXCR3-positive naive CD8 T cells. Germline V gene data show CDR1 as SNHLY and CDR2 as FYNNEI. The CDR3 contains 15 residues. The TRB cDNA libraries were prepared by 5' RACE with UMI labels. One entry per CDR3 protein, without DNA, is what TCRdb gives after re-calling the 5' RACE reads. The table for this sample gives approximately 52,000 distinct CDR3 sequences. Study-wide points: Surface CD5 looked about the same in the naive subsets, so the authors worked out TCR strength from TRB CDR3 properties. Both naive subsets had comparably high diversity; memory CD8+ cells much lower.

In triplicate, each CD8+ T cell subset was sorted at 300,000 cells per replicate. The rearrangement joins TRBV2 to TRBJ2-7; with no DNA, the TCRdb D assignment of TRBD1 cannot be verified. This sequence originates from a human donor in good health. Some clones in this sample may be carry-over from other donors' samples. Sample: memory CD8+ T cells from blood. CDR3 amino acids: CASSEGRENLYEQYF.